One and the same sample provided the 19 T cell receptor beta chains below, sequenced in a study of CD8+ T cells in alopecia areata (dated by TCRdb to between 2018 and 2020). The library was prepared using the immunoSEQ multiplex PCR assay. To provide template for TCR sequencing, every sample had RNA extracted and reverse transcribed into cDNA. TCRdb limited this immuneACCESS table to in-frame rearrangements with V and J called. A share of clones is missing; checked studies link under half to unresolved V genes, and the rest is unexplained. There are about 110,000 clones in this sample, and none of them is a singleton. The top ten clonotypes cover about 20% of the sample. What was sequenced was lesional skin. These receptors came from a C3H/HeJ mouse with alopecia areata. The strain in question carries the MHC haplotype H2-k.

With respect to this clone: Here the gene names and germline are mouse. Incomplete CDR3 DNA: TGTGCCAGCAGTTTGGGGGGAGGACAAGAC. Translated: CASSLGGGQD. The full-length CDR3 reads as CASSLGGGQDTQYF. The chain employs TRBV14 and TRBJ2-5; maybe TRBD2 (6 bases). The sequenced fragment ends 4 residues before the CDR3 boundary, so the rest is inferred from the germline J gene. Germline CDR1 and CDR2: SGHDT and FRDEAV. The germline V and J ends were trimmed by 2 bases and 3 bases, with 10 bases remaining between them. This CDR3 is 14 amino acids long.

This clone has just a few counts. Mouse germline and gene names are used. CDR3 DNA (partial): TGTGCCAGCAGTATACGGGACAGGGGATATGCT. It encodes CASSIRDRGYA. The whole CDR3 reads CASSIRDRGYAEQFF. The genes are TRBV19 and TRBJ2-1; 10 nucleotides agree with TRBD1. The read terminates 4 residues ahead of where the CDR3 ends, so the germline J gene completes it. The V and J ends lost 1 base and 4 bases, in that order; junction bases with no gene match: 2. The CDR3 loop spans 15 amino acids. Germline V gives CDR1 FNHDT, CDR2 SITEND (reference sequence).

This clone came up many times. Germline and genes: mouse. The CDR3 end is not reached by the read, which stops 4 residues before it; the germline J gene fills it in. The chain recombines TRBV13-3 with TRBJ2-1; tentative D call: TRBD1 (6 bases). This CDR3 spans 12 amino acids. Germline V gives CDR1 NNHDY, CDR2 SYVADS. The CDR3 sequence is CASTRGGAEQFF. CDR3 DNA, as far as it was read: TGTGCCAGCACCAGGGGAGGGGCT.

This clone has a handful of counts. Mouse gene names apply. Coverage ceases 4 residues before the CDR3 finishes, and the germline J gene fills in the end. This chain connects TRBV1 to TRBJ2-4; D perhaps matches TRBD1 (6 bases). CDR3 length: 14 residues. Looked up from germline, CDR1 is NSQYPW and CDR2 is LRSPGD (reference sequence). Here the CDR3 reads CTCSADRDKNTLYF. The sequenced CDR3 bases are TGCACCTGCAGTGCAGACCGGGACAAAAAC.

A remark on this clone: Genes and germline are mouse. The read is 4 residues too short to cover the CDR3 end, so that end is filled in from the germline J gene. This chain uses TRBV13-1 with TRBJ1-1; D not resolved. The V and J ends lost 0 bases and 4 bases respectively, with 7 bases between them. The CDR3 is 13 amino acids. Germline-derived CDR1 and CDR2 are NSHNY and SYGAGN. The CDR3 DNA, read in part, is TGTGCCAGCAGTGATGGAAGAGGCACA. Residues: CASSDGRGT. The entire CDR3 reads CASSDGRGTEVFF.

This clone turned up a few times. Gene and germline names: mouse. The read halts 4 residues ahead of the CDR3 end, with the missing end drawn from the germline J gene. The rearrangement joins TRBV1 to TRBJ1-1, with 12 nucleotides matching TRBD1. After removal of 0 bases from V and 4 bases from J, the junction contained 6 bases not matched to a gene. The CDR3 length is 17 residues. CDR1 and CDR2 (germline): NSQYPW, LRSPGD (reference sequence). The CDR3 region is CTCSADPGTGGGTEVFF. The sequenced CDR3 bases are TGCACCTGCAGTGCAGATCCCGGGACAGGGGGCGGCACA.

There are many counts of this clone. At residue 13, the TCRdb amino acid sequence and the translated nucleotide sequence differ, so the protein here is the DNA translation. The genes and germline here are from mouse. The chain's CDR3 is CASSEGGGSYNSPLYF. The covered CDR3 bases are TGTGCCAGCAGTGAAGGGGGGGGCTCCTATAATTCGCCC. The V gene is TRBV13-3, the J gene TRBJ1-6; TRBD1 might be the D (6 bases). The CDR3 end falls 3 residues outside the read, so it is completed with the germline J gene. TRBJ1-6 is an ORF for which the function is uncertain. From germline, CDR1 is NNHDY and CDR2 SYVADS. This CDR3 comprises 16 residues. V was shortened by 2 bases and J by 1 base, with 10 bases between the two germline ends.

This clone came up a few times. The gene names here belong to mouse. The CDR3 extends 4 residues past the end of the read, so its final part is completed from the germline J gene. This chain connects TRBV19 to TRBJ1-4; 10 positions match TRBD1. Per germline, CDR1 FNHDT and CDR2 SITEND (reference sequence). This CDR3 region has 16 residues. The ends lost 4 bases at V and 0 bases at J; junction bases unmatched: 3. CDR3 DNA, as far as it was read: TGTGCCAGCAGTCCGACAGGGGGCTTTTCCAACGAA. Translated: CASSPTGGFSNE. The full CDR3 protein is CASSPTGGFSNERLFF.

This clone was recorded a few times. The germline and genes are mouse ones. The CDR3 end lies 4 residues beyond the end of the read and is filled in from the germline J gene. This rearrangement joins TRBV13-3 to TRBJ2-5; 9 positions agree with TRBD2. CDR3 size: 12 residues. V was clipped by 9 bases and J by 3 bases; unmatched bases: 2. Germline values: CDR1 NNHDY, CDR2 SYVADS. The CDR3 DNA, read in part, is TGTGCCACGGGACTGGGACAAGAC. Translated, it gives CATGLGQD. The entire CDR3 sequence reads CATGLGQDTQYF.

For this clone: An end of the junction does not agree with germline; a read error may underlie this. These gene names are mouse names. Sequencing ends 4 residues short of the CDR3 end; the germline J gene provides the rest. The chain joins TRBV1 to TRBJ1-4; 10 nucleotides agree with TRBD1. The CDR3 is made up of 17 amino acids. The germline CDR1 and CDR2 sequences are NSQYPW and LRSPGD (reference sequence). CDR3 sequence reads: CPCSADRGTGEAERLFF. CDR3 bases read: TGCCCCTGCAGTGCAGATAGGGGGACAGGGGAAGCCGAA. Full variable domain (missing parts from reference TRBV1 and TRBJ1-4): VTLLEQNPRWRLVPRGQAVNLRCILKNSQYPWMSWYQQDLQKQLQWLFTLRSPGDKEVKSLPGADYLATRVTDTELRLQVANMSQGRTLYCPCSADRGTGEAERLFFGHGTKLSVL.

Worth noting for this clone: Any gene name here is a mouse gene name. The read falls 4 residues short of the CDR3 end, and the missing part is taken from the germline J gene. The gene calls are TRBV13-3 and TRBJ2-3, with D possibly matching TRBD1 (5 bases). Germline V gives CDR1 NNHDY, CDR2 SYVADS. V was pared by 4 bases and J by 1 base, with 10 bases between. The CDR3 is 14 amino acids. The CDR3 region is CASSNRKGAETLYF. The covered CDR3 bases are TGTGCCAGCAGTAACAGGAAGGGTGCAGAA.

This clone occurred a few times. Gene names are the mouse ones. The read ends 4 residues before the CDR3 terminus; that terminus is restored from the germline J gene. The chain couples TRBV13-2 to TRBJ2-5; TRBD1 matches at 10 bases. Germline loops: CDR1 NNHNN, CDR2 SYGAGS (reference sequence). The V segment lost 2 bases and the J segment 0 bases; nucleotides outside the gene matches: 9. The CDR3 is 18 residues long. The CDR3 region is CASGEPGQGSYNQDTQYF. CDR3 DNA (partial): TGTGCCAGCGGTGAACCGGGACAGGGGAGTTATAACCAAGAC.

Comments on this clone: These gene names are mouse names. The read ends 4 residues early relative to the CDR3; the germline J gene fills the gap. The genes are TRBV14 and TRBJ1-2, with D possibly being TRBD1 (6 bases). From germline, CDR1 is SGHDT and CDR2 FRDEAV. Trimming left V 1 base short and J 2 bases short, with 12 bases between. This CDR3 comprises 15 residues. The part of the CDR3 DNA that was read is TGTGCCAGCAGTTTCGGGGACATAGCGAACTCC. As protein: CASSFGDIANS. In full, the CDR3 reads CASSFGDIANSDYTF.

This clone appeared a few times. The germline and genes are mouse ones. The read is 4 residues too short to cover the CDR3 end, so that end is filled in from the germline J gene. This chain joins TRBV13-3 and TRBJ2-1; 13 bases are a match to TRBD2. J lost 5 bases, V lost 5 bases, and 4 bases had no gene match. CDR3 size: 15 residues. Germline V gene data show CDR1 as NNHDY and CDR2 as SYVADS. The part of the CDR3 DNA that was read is TGTGCCAGCAGAGGACTGGGGGGGCTCCATGCT. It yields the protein CASRGLGGLHA. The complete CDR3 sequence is CASRGLGGLHAEQFF.

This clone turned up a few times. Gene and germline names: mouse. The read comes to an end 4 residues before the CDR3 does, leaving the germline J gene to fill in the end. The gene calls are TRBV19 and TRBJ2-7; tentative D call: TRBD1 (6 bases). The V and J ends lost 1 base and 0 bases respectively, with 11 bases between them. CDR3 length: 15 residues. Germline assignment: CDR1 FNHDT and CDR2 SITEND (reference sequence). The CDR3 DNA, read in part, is TGTGCCAGCAGTATAAGTTGGGACAACTCCTAT. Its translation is CASSISWDNSY. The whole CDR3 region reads CASSISWDNSYEQYF. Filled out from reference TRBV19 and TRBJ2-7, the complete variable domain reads GGIITQTPKFLIGQEGQKLTLKCQQNFNHDTMYWYRQDSGKGLRLIYYSITENDLQKGDLSEGYDASREKKSSFSLTVTSAQKNEMAVFLCASSISWDNSYEQYFGPGTRLTVL.

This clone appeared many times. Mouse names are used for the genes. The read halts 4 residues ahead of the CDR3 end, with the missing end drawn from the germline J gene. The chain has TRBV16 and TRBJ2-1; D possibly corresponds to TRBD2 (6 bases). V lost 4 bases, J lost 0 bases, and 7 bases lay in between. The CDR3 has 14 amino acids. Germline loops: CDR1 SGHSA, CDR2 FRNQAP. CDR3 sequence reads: CASSYWVNYAEQFF. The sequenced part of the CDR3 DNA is TGTGCAAGCAGCTACTGGGTTAACTATGCT.

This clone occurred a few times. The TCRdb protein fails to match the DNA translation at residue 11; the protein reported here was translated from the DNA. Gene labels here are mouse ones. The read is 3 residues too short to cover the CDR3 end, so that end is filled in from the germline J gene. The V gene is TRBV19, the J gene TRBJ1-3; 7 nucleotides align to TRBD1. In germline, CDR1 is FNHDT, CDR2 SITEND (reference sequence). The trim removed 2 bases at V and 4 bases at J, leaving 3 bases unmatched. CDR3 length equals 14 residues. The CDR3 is CASSMNRGGNTLYF. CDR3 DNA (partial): TGTGCCAGCAGTATGAACAGGGGAGGAAATACG.

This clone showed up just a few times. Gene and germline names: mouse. Incomplete CDR3 DNA: TGTGCCAGCACCGACACCCAAGAC. Its protein is CASTDTQD. In full, the CDR3 is CASTDTQDTQYF. The chain uses TRBV13-3 and TRBJ2-5, with D uncertain. Read coverage stops 4 residues before the CDR3 terminus; the germline J gene supplies the remainder. Germline CDR1 reads NNHDY; CDR2 reads SYVADS. There are 12 residues in the CDR3. V lost 6 bases and J lost 2, with 7 bases in between.

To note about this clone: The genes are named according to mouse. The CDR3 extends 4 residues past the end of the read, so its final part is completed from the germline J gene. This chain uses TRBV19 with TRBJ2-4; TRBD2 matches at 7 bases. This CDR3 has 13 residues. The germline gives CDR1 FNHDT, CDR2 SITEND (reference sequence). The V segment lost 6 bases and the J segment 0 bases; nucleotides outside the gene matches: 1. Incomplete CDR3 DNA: TGTGCCAGCACCTGGGGGAGTCAAAAC. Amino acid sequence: CASTWGSQN. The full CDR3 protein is CASTWGSQNTLYF. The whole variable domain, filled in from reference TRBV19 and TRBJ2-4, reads GGIITQTPKFLIGQEGQKLTLKCQQNFNHDTMYWYRQDSGKGLRLIYYSITENDLQKGDLSEGYDASREKKSSFSLTVTSAQKNEMAVFLCASTWGSQNTLYFGAGTRLSVL.